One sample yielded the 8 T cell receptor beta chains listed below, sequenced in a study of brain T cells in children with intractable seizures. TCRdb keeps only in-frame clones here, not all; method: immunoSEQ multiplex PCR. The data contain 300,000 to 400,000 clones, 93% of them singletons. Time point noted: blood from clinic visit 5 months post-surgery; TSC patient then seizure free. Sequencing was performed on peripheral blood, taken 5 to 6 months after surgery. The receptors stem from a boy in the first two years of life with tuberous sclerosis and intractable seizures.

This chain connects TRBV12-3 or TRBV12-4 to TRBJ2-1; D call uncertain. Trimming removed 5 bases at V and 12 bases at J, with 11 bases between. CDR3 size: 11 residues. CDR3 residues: CASSQDMRQFF. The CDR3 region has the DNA TGTGCCAGCAGTCAGGATATGAGGCAGTTCTTC.

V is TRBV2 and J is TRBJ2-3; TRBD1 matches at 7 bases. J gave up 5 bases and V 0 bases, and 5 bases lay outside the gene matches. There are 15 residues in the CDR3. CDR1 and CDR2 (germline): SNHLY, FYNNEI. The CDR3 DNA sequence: TGTGCCAGCAGTGAAGCGGACAGGTTAATAGATACGCAGTATTTT. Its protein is CASSEADRLIDTQYF.

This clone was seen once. The CDR3 nucleotides read TGTGCCAGCAGTTTTAATCTGAGGCCCAATTCACCCCTCCACTTT. Translating gives CASSFNLRPNSPLHF. The V and J genes are TRBV27 and TRBJ1-6; D uncertain. V was clipped by 3 bases and J by 7 bases, with 13 bases between them. Germline V gene data show CDR1 as MNHEY and CDR2 as SMNVEV (reference sequence). The CDR3 runs 15 residues.

The CDR3 region has the DNA TGCGCCAGCAGCTTGGTGGGGGAAGTCGATGGCTACACCTTC. Protein sequence: CASSLVGEVDGYTF. The V gene is TRBV5-1, the J gene TRBJ1-2; perhaps TRBD1 as D (5 bases). Trimming took off 0 bases at V and 6 bases at J, with 12 bases between the two ends. Germline CDR1 and CDR2: SGHRS and YFSETQ. The CDR3 is 14 amino acids.

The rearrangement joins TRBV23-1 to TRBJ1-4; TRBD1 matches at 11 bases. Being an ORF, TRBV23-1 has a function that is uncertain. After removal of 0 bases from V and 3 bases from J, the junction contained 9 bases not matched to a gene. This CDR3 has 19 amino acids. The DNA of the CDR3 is TGCGCCAGCAGTCAATCGAGGGACAGGGGGGATGGGCCTAATGAAAAACTGTTTTTT. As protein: CASSQSRDRGDGPNEKLFF.

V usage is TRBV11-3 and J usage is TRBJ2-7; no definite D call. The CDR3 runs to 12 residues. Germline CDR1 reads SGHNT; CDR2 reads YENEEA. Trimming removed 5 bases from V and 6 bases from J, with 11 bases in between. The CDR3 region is CASSPRSAEQYF. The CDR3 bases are TGTGCCAGCAGCCCCCGTTCGGCCGAGCAGTACTTC.

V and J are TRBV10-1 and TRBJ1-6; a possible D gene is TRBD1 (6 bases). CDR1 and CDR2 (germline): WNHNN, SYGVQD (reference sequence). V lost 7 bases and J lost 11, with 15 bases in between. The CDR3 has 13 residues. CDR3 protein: CASTAQGRPPLHF. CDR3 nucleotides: TGCGCCAGCACGGCACAGGGTAGGCCACCCCTCCACTTT.

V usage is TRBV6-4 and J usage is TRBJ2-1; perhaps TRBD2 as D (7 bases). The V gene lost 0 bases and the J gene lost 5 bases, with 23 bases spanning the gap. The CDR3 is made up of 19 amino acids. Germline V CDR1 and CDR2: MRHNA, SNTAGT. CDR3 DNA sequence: TGTGCCAGCAGTGACTCGCGAGCCGGTGGGGGGGCCGACCACAATGAGCAGTTCTTC. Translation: CASSDSRAGGGADHNEQFF.